This TCR beta chain was sequenced in a study of blood T cell repertoires in COVID-19. In the study overall: In each case, the material was cDNA or gDNA derived from T cells, B-cell-depleted T cells, or PBMCs.

The CDR3 totals 16 residues. From germline, CDR1 is LNHNV and CDR2 YYDKDF (reference sequence). Trimming took off 1 base at V and 4 bases at J, with 16 bases between the two ends. Per the original data handling: The assay estimated nucleated cells by amplifying reference gene primers. The method was immunoSEQ multiplex PCR; TCRdb's version includes in-frame clones alone and lacks a portion of them. V, J and clone size reflect that table, while D and trimming were determined from the DNA. The table records around 480,000 clones, about 91% of them present only once. The sequencing input was peripheral blood. The chain recombines TRBV15 with TRBJ1-2; D is possibly TRBD1 (6 bases). The sequence was collected from a woman in her forties or fifties with COVID-19, enrolled during active disease. CDR3 residues: CATSRGTGGASYGYTF. CDR3 bases: TGTGCCACCAGCAGAGGAACGGGGGGGGCGAGCTATGGCTACACCTTC. The full variable domain, rest sourced from reference TRBV15 and TRBJ1-2, is DAMVIQNPRYQVTQFGKPVTLSCSQTLNHNVMYWYQQKSSQAPKLLFHYYDKDFNNEADTPDNFQSRRPNTSFCFLDIRSPGLGDTAMYLCATSRGTGGASYGYTFGSGTRLTVV.